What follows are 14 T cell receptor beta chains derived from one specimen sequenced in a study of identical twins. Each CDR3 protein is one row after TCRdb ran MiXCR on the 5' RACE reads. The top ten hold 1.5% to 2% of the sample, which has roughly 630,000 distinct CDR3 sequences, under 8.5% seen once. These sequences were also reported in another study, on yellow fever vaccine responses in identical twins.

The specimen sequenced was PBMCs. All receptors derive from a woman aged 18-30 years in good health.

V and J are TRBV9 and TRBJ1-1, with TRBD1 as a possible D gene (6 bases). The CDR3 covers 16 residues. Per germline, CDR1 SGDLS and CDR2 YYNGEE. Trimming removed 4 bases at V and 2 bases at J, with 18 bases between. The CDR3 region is CASSYSTGTPNTEAFF. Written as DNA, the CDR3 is TGTGCCAGCAGCTACTCCACCGGGACACCCAACACTGAAGCTTTCTTT.

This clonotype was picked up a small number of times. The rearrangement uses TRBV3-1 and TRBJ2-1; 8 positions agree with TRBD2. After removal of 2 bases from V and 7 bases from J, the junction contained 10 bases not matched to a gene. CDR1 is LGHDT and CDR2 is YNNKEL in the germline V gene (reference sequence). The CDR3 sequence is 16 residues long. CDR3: CASSQSTGGASNEQFF. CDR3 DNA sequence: TGTGCCAGCAGCCAATCTACCGGGGGGGCATCGAATGAGCAGTTCTTC.

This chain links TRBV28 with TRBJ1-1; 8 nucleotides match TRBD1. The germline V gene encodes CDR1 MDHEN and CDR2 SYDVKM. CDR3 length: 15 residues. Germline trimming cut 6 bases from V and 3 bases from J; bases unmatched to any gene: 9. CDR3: CASSLQTGADTEAFF. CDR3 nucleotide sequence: TGTGCCAGCAGCCTCCAGACAGGGGCAGACACTGAAGCTTTCTTT.

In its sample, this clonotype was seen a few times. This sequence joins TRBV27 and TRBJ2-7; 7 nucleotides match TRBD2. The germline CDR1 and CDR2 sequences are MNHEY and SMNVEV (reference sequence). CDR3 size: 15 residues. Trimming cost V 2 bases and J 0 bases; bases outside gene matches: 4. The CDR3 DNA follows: TGTGCCAGCAGTTTACGGCGGGAGCGCTCCTACGAGCAGTACTTC. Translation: CASSLRRERSYEQYF.

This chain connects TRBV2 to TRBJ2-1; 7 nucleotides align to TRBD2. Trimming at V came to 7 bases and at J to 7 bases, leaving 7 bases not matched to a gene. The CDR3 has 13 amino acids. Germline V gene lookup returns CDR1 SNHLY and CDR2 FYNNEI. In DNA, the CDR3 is TGTGCCAGCATTCGACTAGCCCAGAATGAGCAGTTCTTC. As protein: CASIRLAQNEQFF.

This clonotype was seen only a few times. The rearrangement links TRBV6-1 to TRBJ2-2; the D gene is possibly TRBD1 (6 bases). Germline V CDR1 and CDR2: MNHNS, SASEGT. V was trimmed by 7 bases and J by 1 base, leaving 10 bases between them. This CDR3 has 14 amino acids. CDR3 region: CASKGVLNTGELFF. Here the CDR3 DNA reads TGTGCCAGCAAGGGGGTGCTGAACACCGGGGAGCTGTTTTTT.

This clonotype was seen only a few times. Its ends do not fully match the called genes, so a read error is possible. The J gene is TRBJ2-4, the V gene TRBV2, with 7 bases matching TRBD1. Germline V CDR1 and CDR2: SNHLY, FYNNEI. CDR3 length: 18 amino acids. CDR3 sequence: CACSLEGSTGQAKNIQYF. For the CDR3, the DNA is TGTGCCTGCAGTTTAGAGGGCTCGACAGGGCAAGCCAAAAACATTCAGTACTTC.

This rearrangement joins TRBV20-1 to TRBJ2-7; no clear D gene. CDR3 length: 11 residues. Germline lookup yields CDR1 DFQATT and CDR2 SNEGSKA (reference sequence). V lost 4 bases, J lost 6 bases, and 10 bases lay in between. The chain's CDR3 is CSATNPVEQYF. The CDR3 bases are TGCAGTGCTACCAATCCCGTCGAGCAGTACTTC.

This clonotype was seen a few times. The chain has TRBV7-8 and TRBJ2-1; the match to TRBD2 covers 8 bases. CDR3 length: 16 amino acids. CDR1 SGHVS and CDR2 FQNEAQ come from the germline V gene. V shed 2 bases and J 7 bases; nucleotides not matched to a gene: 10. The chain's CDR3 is CASSLRSGGPKNEQFF. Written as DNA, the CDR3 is TGTGCCAGCAGCTTAAGGTCGGGAGGGCCAAAAAATGAGCAGTTCTTC. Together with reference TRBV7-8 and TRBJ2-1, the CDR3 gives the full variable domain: GAGVSQSPRYKVAKRGQDVALRCDPISGHVSLFWYQQALGQGPEFLTYFQNEAQLDKSGLPSDRFFAERPEGSVSTLKIQRTQQEDSAVYLCASSLRSGGPKNEQFFGPGTRLTVL.

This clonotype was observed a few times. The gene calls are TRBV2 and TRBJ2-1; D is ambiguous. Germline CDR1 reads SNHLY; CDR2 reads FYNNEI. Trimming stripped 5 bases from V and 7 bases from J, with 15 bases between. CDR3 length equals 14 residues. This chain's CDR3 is CASSRITTGNEQFF. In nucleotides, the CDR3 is TGTGCCAGCAGTCGCATCACGACCGGTAATGAGCAGTTCTTC. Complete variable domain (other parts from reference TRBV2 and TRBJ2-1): EPEVTQTPSHQVTQMGQEVILRCVPISNHLYFYWYRQILGQKVEFLVSFYNNEISEKSEIFDDQFSVERPDGSNFTLKIRSTKLEDSAMYFCASSRITTGNEQFFGPGTRLTVL.

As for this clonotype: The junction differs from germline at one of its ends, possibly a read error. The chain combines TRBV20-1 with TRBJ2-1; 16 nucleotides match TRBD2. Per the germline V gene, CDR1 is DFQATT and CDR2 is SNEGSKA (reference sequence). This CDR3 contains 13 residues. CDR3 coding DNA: TGCAGTGCCGAGGGACTAGCGGGGGGGCAAGTGGTCTTC. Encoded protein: CSAEGLAGGQVVF.

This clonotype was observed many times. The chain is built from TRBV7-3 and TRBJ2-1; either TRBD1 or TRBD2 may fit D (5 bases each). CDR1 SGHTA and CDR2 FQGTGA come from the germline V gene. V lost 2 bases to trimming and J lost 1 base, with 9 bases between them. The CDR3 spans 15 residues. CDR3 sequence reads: CASSLGGPSYNEQFF. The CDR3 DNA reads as TGTGCCAGCAGCTTAGGGGGACCATCCTACAATGAGCAGTTCTTC.

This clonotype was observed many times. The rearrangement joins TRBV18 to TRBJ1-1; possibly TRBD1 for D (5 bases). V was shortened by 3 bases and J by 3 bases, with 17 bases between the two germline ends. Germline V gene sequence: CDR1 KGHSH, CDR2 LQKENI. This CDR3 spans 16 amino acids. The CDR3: CASSPTGEGGDTEAFF. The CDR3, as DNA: TGTGCCAGCTCACCTACAGGTGAGGGAGGGGACACTGAAGCTTTCTTT.

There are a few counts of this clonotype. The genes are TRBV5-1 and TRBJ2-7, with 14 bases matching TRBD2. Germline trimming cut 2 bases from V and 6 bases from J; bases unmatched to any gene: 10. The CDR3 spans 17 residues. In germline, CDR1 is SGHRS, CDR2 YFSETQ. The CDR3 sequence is CASSFSGTSGRGFEQYF. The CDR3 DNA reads TGCGCCAGCAGCTTCTCCGGGACTAGCGGGAGAGGTTTCGAGCAGTACTTC.